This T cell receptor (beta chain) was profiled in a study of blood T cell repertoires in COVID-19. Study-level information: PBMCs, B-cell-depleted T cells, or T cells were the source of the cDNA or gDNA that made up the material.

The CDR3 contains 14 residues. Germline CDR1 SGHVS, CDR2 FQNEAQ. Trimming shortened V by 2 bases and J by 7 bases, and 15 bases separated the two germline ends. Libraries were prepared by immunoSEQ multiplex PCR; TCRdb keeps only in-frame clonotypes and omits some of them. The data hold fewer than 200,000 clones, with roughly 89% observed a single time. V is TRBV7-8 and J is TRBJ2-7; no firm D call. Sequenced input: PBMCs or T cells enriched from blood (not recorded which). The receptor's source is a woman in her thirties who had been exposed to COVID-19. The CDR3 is CASSLMKDSREQYF. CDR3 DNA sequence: TGTGCCAGCAGCTTAATGAAAGACTCGAGGGAGCAGTACTTC.